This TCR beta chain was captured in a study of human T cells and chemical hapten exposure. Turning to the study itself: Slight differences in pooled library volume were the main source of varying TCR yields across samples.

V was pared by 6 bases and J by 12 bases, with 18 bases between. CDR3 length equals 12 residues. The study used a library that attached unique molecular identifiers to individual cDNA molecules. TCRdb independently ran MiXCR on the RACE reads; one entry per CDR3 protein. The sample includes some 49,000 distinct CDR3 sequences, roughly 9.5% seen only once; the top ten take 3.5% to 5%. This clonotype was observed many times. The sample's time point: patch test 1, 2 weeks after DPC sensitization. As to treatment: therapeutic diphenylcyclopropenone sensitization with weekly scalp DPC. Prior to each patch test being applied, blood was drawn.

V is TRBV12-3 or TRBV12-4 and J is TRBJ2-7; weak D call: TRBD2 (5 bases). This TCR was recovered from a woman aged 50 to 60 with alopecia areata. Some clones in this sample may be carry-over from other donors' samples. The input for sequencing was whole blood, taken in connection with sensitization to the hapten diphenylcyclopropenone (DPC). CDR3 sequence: CASSSGDGATYF. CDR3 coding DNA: TGTGCCAGCAGCTCCGGGGATGGCGCGACGTACTTC.